This is a list of T cell receptor beta chains from one sample in a study of T-cell reconstitution after alpha-beta-depleted transplantation in children. TCRdb reprocessed the PCR reads via MiXCR and lists one record per CDR3 protein. The sample comprises around 600,000 distinct CDR3 sequences, around 23% of which are singletons, and less than 15% rests with the top ten. The specimen was PBMCs, mostly from graft donor cells, collected 360 days after TCRalphabeta/CD19-depleted stem cell transplant. The receptors were sampled from a boy under three years old who had a stem cell transplant for acute myeloid leukemia, so the T cells may come from the graft donor. Each CDR3 is given with its conserved first and last residue. The order of the fields is V gene, D gene, J gene, clone size, CDR3 DNA, CDR3 protein. D genes are given only for firm matches. The size field is filled for only some rows; it gives once, few, many or a size class.

>TRBV4-3|-|TRBJ2-5|-
TGCGCCAGCAGCCAAGATCTTCGCGGGGTCCAAGAGACCCAGTACTTC
CASSQDLRGVQETQYF
>TRBV10-3|-|TRBJ2-1|many
TGTGCCATCAGTGCGCAGGGATCCTACAATGAGCAGTTCTTC
CAISAQGSYNEQFF
>TRBV7-2|-|TRBJ2-7|-
TGTGCCAGCAGCTTAGCTGGCGGGACGAAGTACTTC
CASSLAGGTKYF
>TRBV23-1|-|TRBJ1-5|-
TGCGCCAGCAGTCAATCGAGGGGCTCGAATCAGCCCCAGCATTTT
CASSQSRGSNQPQHF
>TRBV12-3/TRBV12-4|TRBD1|TRBJ2-1|many
TGTGCCAGCAGTTTCCAGGGACAGGGGGTCCACAATGAGCAGTTCTTC
CASSFQGQGVHNEQFF
>TRBV5-5|-|TRBJ2-5|many
TGTGCCAGCAGCTTTCCCACCGAACAAGAGACCCAGTACTTC
CASSFPTEQETQYF
>TRBV28|TRBD1|TRBJ2-2|-
TGTGCCAGCAGTTTACAGGGGGTCCGCACCGGGGAGCTGTTTTTT
CASSLQGVRTGELFF
>TRBV7-6|-|TRBJ2-4|many
TGTGCCAGCAGCTCAGCGCAGGCCAAAAACATTCAGTACTTC
CASSSAQAKNIQYF
>TRBV13|-|TRBJ1-1|-
TGTGCCAGCAGCCCTGACATCTTGAACACTGTAGCTTTCTTT
CASSPDILNTVAFF
>TRBV15|-|TRBJ2-3|-
TGTGCCACCAGCAGAGGGATGAAGCAGTATTTT
CATSRGMKQYF
>TRBV6-1|TRBD1|TRBJ1-5|many
TGTGCCAGCAGTGACAGTCCAGGGGGATATCAGCCCCAGCATTTT
CASSDSPGGYQPQHF
>TRBV10-3|TRBD1|TRBJ2-5|-
TGTGCCATCAGTGAACTGGGAAACAGGGGTAAAGAGACCCAGTACTTC
CAISELGNRGKETQYF
>TRBV13|TRBD1|TRBJ2-5|few
TGTGCCAGCAGCTCGACAGGGTCTACGGAGACCCAGTACTTC
CASSSTGSTETQYF
>TRBV3-1|-|TRBJ2-2|-
TGTGCCAGGAACAGCGCCAACACCGGGGAGCTGTTTTTT
CARNSANTGELFF
>TRBV20-1|-|TRBJ1-5|-
TGCAGTGCTAGTCTCGGGCCCCAGCATTTT
CSASLGPQHF
>TRBV6-5|-|TRBJ2-7|few
TGTGCCAGCAGTTACGGCAGGGCCAAAGGTGACGAGCAGTACTTC
CASSYGRAKGDEQYF
>TRBV20-1|TRBD2|TRBJ2-5|-
TGCAGTGCTAGAGACTCCCCATGGCTAGCGGGGGTAGGCGAGACCCAGTACTTC
CSARDSPWLAGVGETQYF
>TRBV3-1|TRBD2|TRBJ2-5|many
TGTGCCAGCAGCCTCCCCAGGGGACTAGAAGAGACCCAGTACTTC
CASSLPRGLEETQYF
>TRBV6-2/TRBV6-3|-|TRBJ2-5|-
TGTGCCAGCAGTCCACGGACGACGGGTCGCAGGGGGACCCAGTACTTC
CASSPRTTGRRGTQYF
>TRBV9|-|TRBJ2-1|-
TGTGCCAGCAGCGCCTGGGACGCCCGGGGCGAGCAGTTCTTC
CASSAWDARGEQFF
>TRBV10-3|TRBD1|TRBJ2-6|-
TGTGCCATCAGTGGCTTTGAGGGACAGGCCTCCTCTGGGGCCAACGTCCTGACTTTC
CAISGFEGQASSGANVLTF
>TRBV5-8|TRBD2|TRBJ2-2|few
TGTGCCAGCAGCTTGGGTGTGACTAGCGGGCCAATCGGGGAGCTGTTTTTT
CASSLGVTSGPIGELFF
>TRBV20-1|-|TRBJ2-1|-
TGCAGTGCCGCCAGGATACCCTACAATGAGCAGTTCTTC
CSAARIPYNEQFF
>TRBV7-9|TRBD1|TRBJ2-1|-
TGTGCCAGCAGCCCGGACAGGGTGGACAATGAGCAGTTCTTC
CASSPDRVDNEQFF
>TRBV12-3/TRBV12-4|TRBD1|TRBJ2-7|few
TGTGCCAGCAGCCGAGACAGGGGTCGACCTTCCTTC
CASSRDRGRPSF
>TRBV12-3/TRBV12-4|TRBD1|TRBJ2-7|-
TGTGCCAGCAGTTTGATGACAGGGCCCTACGAGCAGTACTTC
CASSLMTGPYEQYF
>TRBV6-1|-|TRBJ1-1|-
TGTGCCAGCAGCCTAACTCCCTGGACAGCGGTGAACACTGAAGCTTTCTTT
CASSLTPWTAVNTEAFF
>TRBV10-3|-|TRBJ2-2|many
TGTGCCATCACCCCGCGGACTACCCCAACCGGGGAGCTGTTTTTT
CAITPRTTPTGELFF
>TRBV20-1|-|TRBJ1-2|few
TGCAGTGCTTACCCTGGACAGTTCAACTATGGCTACACCTTC
CSAYPGQFNYGYTF
>TRBV29-1|TRBD1|TRBJ1-2|-
TGCAGCGTTGAACCTACGGGACAGGGTCAGGATGGCTACACCTTC
CSVEPTGQGQDGYTF
>TRBV20-1|-|TRBJ1-5|few
TGCAGTGCTACCAGGAAACAGGCCTATCAGCCCCAGCATTTT
CSATRKQAYQPQHF
>TRBV14|TRBD2|TRBJ2-3|-
TGTGCCAGCAGCCAGACGACTAGCGCAGATACGCAGTATTTT
CASSQTTSADTQYF
>TRBV24-1|TRBD2|TRBJ2-3|-
TGTGCCACCAGTGATTTCCCCCCGGGACTAGCGGGGGACAGGAGGGATACGCAGTATTTT
CATSDFPPGLAGDRRDTQYF
>TRBV20-1|TRBD2|TRBJ2-3|few
TGCAGTGCAGCCGGACTAGCGGGGGACCGAGATACGCAGTATTTT
CSAAGLAGDRDTQYF
>TRBV2|TRBD2|TRBJ2-1|many
TGTGCCAGCAGTGAATTGGCGGGGGGGTGGGGTGAGCAGTTCTTC
CASSELAGGWGEQFF
>TRBV30|-|TRBJ2-7|-
TGTGCCTGGAGTGGGGCCGGGGCCGAGCAGTACTTC
CAWSGAGAEQYF
>TRBV4-2|TRBD1|TRBJ2-6|few
TGTGCCAGCAGCCACCCGACAGGGACTGGGGCCAACGTCCTGACTTTC
CASSHPTGTGANVLTF
>TRBV15|-|TRBJ2-2|-
TGTGCCACCAGGGACACAGGTTCCACCGGGGAGCTGTTTTTT
CATRDTGSTGELFF
>TRBV24-1|-|TRBJ1-2|-
TGTGCCACCAGTGATCGACACCCTCCCCCTTACTATGGCTACACCTTC
CATSDRHPPPYYGYTF
>TRBV7-2|-|TRBJ1-2|many
TGTGCCAGCACTACAGGATTCTATGGCTACACCTTC
CASTTGFYGYTF
>TRBV12-3/TRBV12-4|-|TRBJ2-1|many
TGTGCCAGCAGTTTAGGGGGATTAGGGTTCTTC
CASSLGGLGFF
>TRBV12-3/TRBV12-4|-|TRBJ1-2|few
TGTGCCAGCAGTTTGCCGGGGACCTATGGCTACACCTTC
CASSLPGTYGYTF
>TRBV19|-|TRBJ2-3|-
TGTGCCAGTTTTGGCCAGCCCACAGATACGCAGTATTTT
CASFGQPTDTQYF
>TRBV7-6|-|TRBJ2-5|-
TGTGCCAGCAGCTCGGTGGGCCAGGGGAAAGAGACCCAGTACTTC
CASSSVGQGKETQYF
>TRBV19|-|TRBJ2-1|many
TGTGCCAGTAGTATCCAGGGGGGACGCTACAATGAGCAGTTCTTC
CASSIQGGRYNEQFF
>TRBV7-2|-|TRBJ2-7|-
TGTGCCAGCAGCTTCAGAATTGCATCCTACGAGCAGTACTTC
CASSFRIASYEQYF
>TRBV5-4|TRBD2|TRBJ2-5|once
TGTGCCAGCAGCCCTGGGACGTTAGCGGGGGGGGAGACCCAGTACTTC
CASSPGTLAGGETQYF
>TRBV5-1|TRBD1|TRBJ2-1|many
TGCGCCAGCAGCTTGGGACAGGGGTACTTTGAGCAGTTCTTC
CASSLGQGYFEQFF
>TRBV10-2|TRBD2|TRBJ2-3|-
TGCGCCAGCAGTGATTCACTAGCGGAGGTTTTAGATACGCAGTATTTT
CASSDSLAEVLDTQYF
>TRBV29-1|TRBD1|TRBJ1-2|-
TGCAGCGTTGAGCCACCGGGACAGGCCTATGGTAGCTACACCTTC
CSVEPPGQAYGSYTF
>TRBV4-2|-|TRBJ2-3|-
TGTGCCAGCAGCCTCATACCCCCAGATACGCAGTATTTT
CASSLIPPDTQYF
>TRBV20-1|-|TRBJ1-5|few
TGCAGTGCTAGTCCCCCGGGAGGCAATCAGCCCCAGCATTTT
CSASPPGGNQPQHF